Below are 28 T cell receptor beta chains sequenced from a single sample in a study of blood T cell repertoires in COVID-19 (dated by TCRdb to the early 2020s). Library prep was done by the immunoSEQ multiplex PCR assay. As stored in TCRdb, this immuneACCESS dataset retains in-frame rearrangements with V and J assigned. A fraction of the clones does not appear; measured against another copy, unresolved V genes explain less than half of the discrepancy, and the remainder lacks a known reason. The sample table contains tens of thousands of clones; only one count was recorded for approximately 85% of them. The ten most abundant clones make up approximately 14% of the sample. Sequenced: peripheral blood. These receptors originate from a human donor in a cohort sampled during active COVID-19. The donor label of this sample is uncertain.

The chain's CDR3 is CASSLGQLNSPLHF. DNA for the CDR3: TGTGCCAGCAGCTTAGGACAGCTAAATTCACCCCTCCACTTT. The chain is built from TRBV11-2 and TRBJ1-6, with a weak D call TRBD1 (5 bases). The V gene lost 1 base and the J gene lost 7 bases, with 8 bases spanning the gap. This CDR3 comprises 14 residues. Germline V gives CDR1 SGHAT, CDR2 FQNNGV.

The rearrangement joins TRBV2 to TRBJ1-4; perhaps TRBD1 as D (5 bases). Trimming removed 4 bases at V and 1 base at J, with 7 bases between. Germline CDR1 reads SNHLY; CDR2 reads FYNNEI. This CDR3 has 14 residues. The CDR3 spells CASSVQGTNEKLFF. The CDR3 nucleotides read TGTGCCAGCAGTGTTCAGGGAACTAATGAAAAACTGTTTTTT.

The chain joins TRBV19 to TRBJ1-1; TRBD1 agrees at 10 bases. The germline CDR1 and CDR2 sequences are LNHDA and SQIVND (reference sequence). J lost 6 bases, V lost 5 bases, and 9 bases had no gene match. The CDR3 totals 15 residues. The CDR3 reads CASSPRGQGKAEAFF. Here the CDR3 DNA reads TGTGCCAGTAGTCCTCGGGGACAGGGGAAAGCTGAAGCTTTCTTT.

The rearrangement joins TRBV25-1 to TRBJ1-1; 9 bases map to TRBD1. Germline CDR1 reads MGHDK; CDR2 reads SYGVNS. V lost 7 bases, J lost 5 bases, and 5 bases stayed unmatched. The CDR3 contains 13 residues. As DNA, the CDR3 is TGTGCCAGCATGAGGGACAGGGAAACTGAAGCTTTCTTT. Residues: CASMRDRETEAFF.

V gene TRBV5-1 combines with J gene TRBJ1-2, with D tentatively TRBD1 (6 bases). The CDR3 is 14 residues long. The germline V and J ends were trimmed by 6 bases and 0 bases, with 12 bases remaining between them. Germline CDR1 reads SGHRS; CDR2 reads YFSETQ. The CDR3 loop is CASTLDSSNYGYTF. CDR3 sequence (DNA): TGCGCCAGCACCCTGGACAGCTCTAACTATGGCTACACCTTC.

J is TRBJ1-3 and V is TRBV3-1 (or the pseudogene TRBV3-2); D may be TRBD1 (6 bases). Germline V gene sequence: CDR1 LGHDT, CDR2 YNNKEL (reference sequence). The CDR3 runs to 19 residues. The ends were cut back, 0 bases at V and 0 bases at J, with 18 bases in the middle. CDR3 region: CASSQEVLGQRHSGNTIYF. The CDR3 nucleotides read TGTGCCAGCAGCCAAGAAGTCCTCGGACAGCGCCACTCTGGAAACACCATATATTTT.

This clone was detected only once. CDR3 coding DNA: TGTGCCATCGGAGGGACAGGGACCAACACTGAAGCTTTCTTT. Its translation is CAIGGTGTNTEAFF. V usage is TRBV10-3 and J usage is TRBJ1-1; 9 bases agree with TRBD1. This CDR3 is built from 14 residues. The ends lost 8 bases at V and 2 bases at J; junction bases unmatched: 6. In germline, CDR1 is ENHRY, CDR2 SYGVKD.

J is TRBJ1-1 and V is TRBV5-6; a possible D gene is TRBD1 (6 bases). Germline V CDR1 and CDR2: SGHDT, YYEEEE. Trimming left V 5 bases short and J 3 bases short, with 14 bases between. The CDR3 has 14 residues. The CDR3 nucleotides read TGTGCCAGCAGTCGTGGCAGGGGTTACACTGAAGCTTTCTTT. The encoded protein is CASSRGRGYTEAFF.

The chain couples TRBV27 to TRBJ2-1, with no clear D. CDR1 is MNHEY and CDR2 is SMNVEV in the germline V gene (reference sequence). Trimming shortened V by 2 bases and J by 10 bases, and 9 bases separated the two germline ends. The CDR3 has 12 amino acids. The CDR3: CASSLPPMEQFF. In DNA, the CDR3 is TGTGCCAGCAGTTTACCCCCTATGGAGCAGTTCTTC.

V and J are TRBV6-5 and TRBJ1-4; 7 positions agree with TRBD1. Germline CDR1 is MNHEY and CDR2 is SVGAGI. The CDR3 runs 14 residues. V was pared by 6 bases and J by 10 bases, with 11 bases of the junction left unmatched. CDR3 nucleotide sequence: TGTGCCAGCAGCACTGCTACATCAGGGGGAAAACTGTTTTTT. It is translated as CASSTATSGGKLFF.

The chain links TRBV2 to TRBJ1-6; a weak D match, TRBD1 (5 bases). CDR1 and CDR2 from the germline V gene are SNHLY and FYNNEI. V lost 3 bases and J lost 0, with 12 bases in between. The CDR3 sequence is 17 residues long. In DNA, the CDR3 is TGTGCCAGCAGTGAGAGGGAGGGGAGCTCCTATAATTCACCCCTCCACTTT. Its translation is CASSEREGSSYNSPLHF. Looking up the rest from reference TRBV2 and TRBJ1-6 gives the full variable domain: EPEVTQTPSHQVTQMGQEVILRCVPISNHLYFYWYRQILGQKVEFLVSFYNNEISEKSEIFDDQFSVERPDGSNFTLKIRSTKLEDSAMYFCASSEREGSSYNSPLHFGNGTRLTVT.

This clone was picked up one time. The rearrangement joins TRBV7-3 to TRBJ2-3, with TRBD2 identical over 10 bases. V lost 0 bases to trimming and J lost 6 bases; unmatched junction nucleotides: 6. Germline V gives CDR1 SGHTA, CDR2 FQGTGA. CDR3 length equals 16 residues. In DNA, the CDR3 is TGTGCCAGCAGCTTAACAGCGGGGGGGCCGGTTGATACGCAGTATTTT. Residues: CASSLTAGGPVDTQYF.

The chain combines TRBV6-6 with TRBJ2-7, with 9 bases aligning to TRBD2. The V gene end was trimmed by 4 bases and the J gene end by 5 bases; junction bases not matched to a gene: 6. Germline CDR1 and CDR2: MNHNY and SVGAGI (reference sequence). This CDR3 comprises 14 residues. The CDR3 coding sequence is TGTGCCAGCAGTTCGAAGCAGCGGGGGGACGAGCAGTACTTC. Its protein product is CASSSKQRGDEQYF.

The chain joins TRBV6-2 or TRBV6-3 to TRBJ1-2; a possible D gene is TRBD1 (6 bases). The length of the CDR3 is 17 residues. In germline, CDR1 is MNHEY, CDR2 SVGEGT. The V gene lost 2 bases and the J gene lost 4 bases, with 20 bases spanning the gap. CDR3 region: CASSYAGTKEFLYGYTF. The DNA for the CDR3 is TGTGCCAGCAGTTACGCCGGGACAAAGGAGTTTCTCTATGGCTACACCTTC.

CDR3 amino acids: CASSLVGGPNEAFF. In DNA, the CDR3 is TGCGCCAGCAGCTTGGTAGGGGGCCCCAATGAAGCTTTCTTT. The chain uses TRBV5-1 and TRBJ1-1; the match to TRBD1 covers 7 bases. Germline V gene lookup returns CDR1 SGHRS and CDR2 YFSETQ. This CDR3 region has 14 residues. Trimming at V came to 0 bases and at J to 7 bases, leaving 6 bases not matched to a gene.

The genes are TRBV19 and TRBJ1-1; tentative D call: TRBD1 (6 bases). CDR3 length equals 18 residues. Trimming took off 0 bases at V and 2 bases at J, with 19 bases between the two ends. Germline-derived CDR1 and CDR2 are LNHDA and SQIVND (reference sequence). As DNA, the CDR3 is TGTGCCAGTAGTATAGACCCCCGACTACAGGGTGTAAACACTGAAGCTTTCTTT. It encodes CASSIDPRLQGVNTEAFF.

This chain links TRBV3-1 (or the pseudogene TRBV3-2) with TRBJ1-1; D may be TRBD1 (5 bases). V was pared by 1 base and J by 11 bases, with 14 bases between. This CDR3 has 13 residues. CDR1 LGHDT and CDR2 YNNKEL come from the germline V gene (reference sequence). In DNA form, the CDR3 reads TGTGCCAGCAGCCAAGGACAAGGGGTTTGGGCTTTCTTT. It codes for CASSQGQGVWAFF.

The chain carries TRBV28 and TRBJ1-2; D is possibly TRBD1 (5 bases). There are 15 residues in the CDR3. The V gene's germline CDR1 is MDHEN and CDR2 SYDVKM. V lost 7 bases and J lost 1, with 16 bases in between. CDR3 sequence (DNA): TGTGCCAGCACATCTGGGGGGGAGGGTAACTATGGCTACACCTTC. Translating it yields CASTSGGEGNYGYTF.

This chain connects TRBV28 to TRBJ1-1, with D unresolved. Per the germline V gene, CDR1 is MDHEN and CDR2 is SYDVKM. The CDR3 has 15 residues. With 5 bases removed from V and 0 bases from J, the gap between germline ends came to 13 bases. The CDR3, as DNA: TGTGCCAGCAGTACAGCCGGTGGCTTGAACACTGAAGCTTTCTTT. Translating gives CASSTAGGLNTEAFF. The full variable domain, its missing parts supplied by reference TRBV28 and TRBJ1-1, is DVKVTQSSRYLVKRTGEKVFLECVQDMDHENMFWYRQDPGLGLRLIYFSYDVKMKEKGDIPEGYSVSREKKERFSLILESASTNQTSMYLCASSTAGGLNTEAFFGQGTRLTVV.

The chain recombines TRBV14 with TRBJ1-1, with D possibly matching TRBD1 (5 bases). CDR1 is SGHDN and CDR2 is FVKESK in the germline V gene. The V end lost 6 bases, the J end lost 1 base, and 9 bases lay between the germline ends. The CDR3 totals 13 residues. The CDR3 nucleotides read TGTGCCAGCAGTCGGACAAAGAACACTGAAGCTTTCTTT. This sequence encodes CASSRTKNTEAFF.

V gene TRBV11-2 combines with J gene TRBJ2-7; a possible D gene is TRBD1 (5 bases). This CDR3 region has 15 residues. Trimming left V 7 bases short and J 0 bases short, with 16 bases between. Germline CDR1 SGHAT, CDR2 FQNNGV. As DNA, the CDR3 is TGTGCCAGCACCCCCGTAGACAGACACTCCTACGAGCAGTACTTC. Protein: CASTPVDRHSYEQYF. The full variable domain, completed using reference TRBV11-2 and TRBJ2-7, is EAGVAQSPRYKIIEKRQSVAFWCNPISGHATLYWYQQILGQGPKLLIQFQNNGVVDDSQLPKDRFSAERLKGVDSTLKIQPAKLEDSAVYLCASTPVDRHSYEQYFGPGTRLTVT.

The chain links TRBV3-1 (or the pseudogene TRBV3-2) to TRBJ1-1; maybe TRBD1 (6 bases). With 4 bases removed from V and 3 bases from J, the gap between germline ends came to 9 bases. The germline V gene encodes CDR1 LGHDT and CDR2 YNNKEL (reference sequence). CDR3 size: 13 residues. The CDR3: CASSLQGYTEAFF. In DNA, the CDR3 is TGTGCCAGCAGCCTCCAGGGGTACACTGAAGCTTTCTTT.

The V call is TRBV7-6, the J call TRBJ2-2; no clear D. The CDR3 length is 14 residues. Germline V gene sequence: CDR1 SGHVS, CDR2 FNYEAQ. V was trimmed by 5 bases and J by 0 bases, leaving 7 bases between them. CDR3 DNA: TGTGCCAGCAGCCGGTTCTCGAACACCGGGGAGCTGTTTTTT. Translation gives CASSRFSNTGELFF.

This clone was observed a single time. The J gene is TRBJ1-2, the V gene TRBV5-8, with TRBD1 as a possible D gene (6 bases). This CDR3 is 15 amino acids long. Germline V gene lookup returns CDR1 SGHTS and CDR2 YDEGEE. Trimming removed 1 base at V and 6 bases at J, with 16 bases between. CDR3 nucleotide sequence: TGTGCCAGCAGCTTGCCGAAAACAGGGTGGAATGGCTACACCTTC. Its translation is CASSLPKTGWNGYTF.

This clone was picked up one time. The V gene is TRBV3-1 (or the pseudogene TRBV3-2), the J gene TRBJ2-7, with D possibly matching TRBD1 (5 bases). Germline CDR1 LGHDT, CDR2 YNNKEL (reference sequence). This CDR3 contains 14 residues. The ends were cut back, 1 base at V and 6 bases at J, with 13 bases in the middle. The CDR3 nucleotides are TGTGCCAGCAGCCAAGGCAGGGTGCAGGGCGAGCAGTACTTC. The encoded protein is CASSQGRVQGEQYF.

This clone was seen a handful of times. The J gene is TRBJ2-7, the V gene TRBV6-1, with 7 bases fitting TRBD1. The V and J ends lost 1 base and 4 bases, in that order; junction bases with no gene match: 7. The CDR3 contains 15 residues. CDR1 and CDR2 from the germline V gene are MNHNS and SASEGT. The CDR3, as DNA: TGTGCCAGCAGTGAAGATATACAGGGGCTATACGAGCAGTACTTC. Protein product: CASSEDIQGLYEQYF.

The rearrangement uses TRBV7-9 and TRBJ2-5, with 9 bases aligning to TRBD2. Germline V gene data show CDR1 as SEHNR and CDR2 as FQNEAQ (reference sequence). With 4 bases clipped from V and 1 base from J, the junction kept 7 bases outside the gene matches. This CDR3 is 16 amino acids long. CDR3 nucleotides: TGTGCCAGCAGCTCCCTTAGCGGGGGCCCCCAAGAGACCCAGTACTTC. It translates to CASSSLSGGPQETQYF.

The V call is TRBV5-1, the J call TRBJ1-4, with 7 bases aligning to TRBD1. With 1 base clipped from V and 2 bases from J, the junction kept 5 bases outside the gene matches. The CDR3 length is 16 residues. Germline V gene sequence: CDR1 SGHRS, CDR2 YFSETQ. CDR3 DNA: TGCGCCAGCAGCTTGTGGTCGACAGGGACTAATGAAAAACTGTTTTTT. Translated, it gives CASSLWSTGTNEKLFF.